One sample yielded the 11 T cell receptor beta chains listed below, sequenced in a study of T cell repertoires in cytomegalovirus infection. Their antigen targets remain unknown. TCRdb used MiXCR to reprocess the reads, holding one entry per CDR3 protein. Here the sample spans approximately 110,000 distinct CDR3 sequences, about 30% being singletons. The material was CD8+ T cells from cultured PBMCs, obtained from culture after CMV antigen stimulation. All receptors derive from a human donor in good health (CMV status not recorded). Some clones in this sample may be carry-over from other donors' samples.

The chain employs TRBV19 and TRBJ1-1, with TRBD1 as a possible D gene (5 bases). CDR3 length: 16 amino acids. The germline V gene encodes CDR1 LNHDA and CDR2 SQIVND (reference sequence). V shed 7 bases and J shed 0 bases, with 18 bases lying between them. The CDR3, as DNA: TGTGCCAGTACCTGGGACTTCCTCCCCCTGAACACTGAAGCTTTCTTT. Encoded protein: CASTWDFLPLNTEAFF.

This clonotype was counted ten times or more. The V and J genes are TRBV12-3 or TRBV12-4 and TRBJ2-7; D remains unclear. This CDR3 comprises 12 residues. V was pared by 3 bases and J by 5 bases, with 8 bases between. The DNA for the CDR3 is TGTGCCAGCAGTTTTTTAATCAACGAGCAGTACTTC. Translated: CASSFLINEQYF.

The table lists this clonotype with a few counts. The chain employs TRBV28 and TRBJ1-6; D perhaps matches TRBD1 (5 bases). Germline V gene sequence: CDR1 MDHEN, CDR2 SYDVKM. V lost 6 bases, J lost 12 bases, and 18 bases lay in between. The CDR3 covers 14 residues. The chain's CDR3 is CASSPRTSGLPLHF. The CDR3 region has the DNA TGTGCCAGCAGCCCACGGACCTCAGGGCTACCCCTCCACTTT.

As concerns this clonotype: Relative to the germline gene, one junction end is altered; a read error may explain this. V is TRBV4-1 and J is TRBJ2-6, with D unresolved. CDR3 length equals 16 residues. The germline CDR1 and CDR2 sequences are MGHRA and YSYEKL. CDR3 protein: CVSSLTASSGANVLTF. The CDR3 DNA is TGCGTCAGCAGCCTCACAGCGAGCTCTGGGGCCAACGTCCTGACTTTC.

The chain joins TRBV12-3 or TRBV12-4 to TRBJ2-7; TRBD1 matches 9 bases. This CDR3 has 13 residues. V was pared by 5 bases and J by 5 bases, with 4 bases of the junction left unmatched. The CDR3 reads CASSTGTGNEQYF. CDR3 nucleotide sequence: TGTGCCAGCAGTACCGGGACAGGGAACGAGCAGTACTTC.

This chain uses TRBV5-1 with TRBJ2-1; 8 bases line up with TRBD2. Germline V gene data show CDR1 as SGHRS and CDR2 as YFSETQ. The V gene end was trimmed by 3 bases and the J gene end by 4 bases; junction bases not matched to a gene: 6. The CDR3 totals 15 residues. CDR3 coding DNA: TGCGCCAGCAGCTCCGAGACTAGCGCTTACAATGAGCAGTTCTTC. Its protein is CASSSETSAYNEQFF.

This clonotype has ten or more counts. In DNA form, the CDR3 reads TGCGCCAGCAGCTTCCATTCATATGAGCAGTTCTTC. Its translation is CASSFHSYEQFF. The chain combines TRBV5-1 with TRBJ2-1; D unresolved. Germline-derived CDR1 and CDR2 are SGHRS and YFSETQ. The CDR3 spans 12 residues. Trimming shortened V by 2 bases and J by 8 bases, and 8 bases separated the two germline ends. Full variable domain (outside the CDR3, taken from reference TRBV5-1 and TRBJ2-1): KAGVTQTPRYLIKTRGQQVTLSCSPISGHRSVSWYQQTPGQGLQFLFEYFSETQRNKGNFPGRFSGRQFSNSRSEMNVSTLELGDSALYLCASSFHSYEQFFGPGTRLTVL.

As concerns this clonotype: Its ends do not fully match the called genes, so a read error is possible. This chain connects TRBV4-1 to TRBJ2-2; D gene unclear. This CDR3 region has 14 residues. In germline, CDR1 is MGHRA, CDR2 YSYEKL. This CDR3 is CASSPFANTGELFF. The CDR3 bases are TGTGCCAGCAGCCCCTTTGCGAACACCGGGGAGCTGTTTTTT.

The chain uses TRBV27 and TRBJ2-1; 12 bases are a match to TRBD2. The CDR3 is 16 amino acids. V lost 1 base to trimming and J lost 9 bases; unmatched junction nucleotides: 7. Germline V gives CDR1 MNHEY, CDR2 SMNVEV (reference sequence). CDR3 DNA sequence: TGTGCCAGCAGTTTATACTCGGCTAGCGGGGGGGGTGAGCAGTTCTTC. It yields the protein CASSLYSASGGGEQFF.

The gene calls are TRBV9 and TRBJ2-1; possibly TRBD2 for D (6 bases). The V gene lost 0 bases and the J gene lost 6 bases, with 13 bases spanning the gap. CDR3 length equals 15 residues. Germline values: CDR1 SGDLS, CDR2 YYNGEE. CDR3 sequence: CASSVEGGEGNEQFF. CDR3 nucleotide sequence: TGTGCCAGCAGCGTAGAGGGAGGTGAGGGCAATGAGCAGTTCTTC.

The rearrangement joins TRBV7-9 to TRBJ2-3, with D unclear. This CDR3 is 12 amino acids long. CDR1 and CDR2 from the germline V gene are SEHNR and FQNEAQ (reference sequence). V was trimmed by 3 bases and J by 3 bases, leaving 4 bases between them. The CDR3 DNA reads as TGTGCCAGCAGCTTCTATACAGATACGCAGTATTTT. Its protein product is CASSFYTDTQYF.